The clone carrying this TCR beta chain was found many times. What it recognizes is unknown. Template material for amplifying TCR beta CDR3 regions consisted of RNA transcripts. First-round RT-PCR targeting the TCR CDR3 was performed with the HTBI primer set. TCRdb re-called the multiplex PCR reads with MiXCR, one entry per CDR3 protein. The table lists 130,000 to 150,000 distinct CDR3 sequences, 22% of them singletons. The sample belongs to a study of T cells in Graves' hyperthyroidism and ophthalmopathy. Turning to the study itself: Prior to any treatment, at the point of initial diagnosis, peripheral blood was collected.

Whole-study results and caveats: Also found in blood were most expanded thyroid clonotypes above 0.001. Model predictions of ophthalmopathy came a median around 6.5 months before onset.

Material: blood. This receptor was taken from a woman aged 45 to 65 with Graves' hyperthyroidism that later progressed to Graves' ophthalmopathy.

CDR3 residues: CSASPGTGRSTEAFF. In DNA form, the CDR3 reads TGCAGTGCTAGTCCCGGGACAGGGCGATCGACTGAAGCTTTCTTT. The chain is built from TRBV20-1 and TRBJ1-1; 9 bases line up with TRBD1. CDR1 DFQATT and CDR2 SNEGSKA come from the germline V gene (reference sequence). The CDR3 extends over 15 amino acids. V was clipped by 3 bases and J by 5 bases; unmatched bases: 10.